The 24 T cell receptor beta chains below all came from one sample that was sequenced in a study of spatial heterogeneity in lung cancer. TCRdb independently ran MiXCR on the 5' RACE reads; one entry per CDR3 protein. The data hold fewer than 15,000 distinct CDR3 sequences, with about 3% observed a single time. Their cognate antigens are unknown. Study results and caveats: Mutation tallies in tumors tracked expanded intratumoral alpha and beta TCR counts.

Time point given: sample taken at primary tumor resection. This specimen was lung tumor tissue, taken at surgery. All receptors derive from a male donor with early-stage non-small cell lung cancer.

This clonotype was counted at least ten times. V usage is TRBV20-1 and J usage is TRBJ2-7; no firm D call. The CDR3 has 10 amino acids. Germline CDR1 reads DFQATT; CDR2 reads SNEGSKA (reference sequence). The ends were cut back, 3 bases at V and 5 bases at J, with 5 bases in the middle. CDR3 sequence: CSASWDEQYF. The CDR3 region has the DNA TGCAGTGCTAGCTGGGACGAGCAGTACTTC.

This clonotype was seen many times. V and J are TRBV10-3 and TRBJ1-5, with a possible D match to TRBD1 (6 bases). The CDR3 totals 13 residues. CDR1 is ENHRY, CDR2 SYGVKD, per germline. V lost 9 bases, J lost 2 bases, and 11 bases lay in between. The CDR3: CAIQGSGNQPQHF. The CDR3 DNA follows: TGTGCCATACAGGGATCCGGCAATCAGCCCCAGCATTTT.

In this sample, this clonotype turned up many times. The chain recombines TRBV20-1 with TRBJ1-1, with TRBD1 as a possible D gene (5 bases). V lost 3 bases, J lost 0 bases, and 11 bases lay in between. Germline CDR1 reads DFQATT; CDR2 reads SNEGSKA (reference sequence). The CDR3 length is 14 residues. The CDR3 reads CSARGPGMNTEAFF. CDR3 nucleotide sequence: TGCAGTGCTAGGGGTCCAGGGATGAACACTGAAGCTTTCTTT.

This clonotype is medium-sized (0.01 to 0.1%) within its sample. V is TRBV27 and J is TRBJ2-1; 7 nucleotides match TRBD1. This CDR3 contains 15 residues. With V trimmed by 5 bases and J by 2 bases, 6 bases remained unmatched. The germline V gene encodes CDR1 MNHEY and CDR2 SMNVEV (reference sequence). In DNA form, the CDR3 reads TGTGCCAGCAGTACTTACAGGGGTCCCTACAATGAGCAGTTCTTC. It translates to CASSTYRGPYNEQFF.

This clonotype was counted between two and nine times. The rearrangement uses TRBV6-5 and TRBJ1-2; TRBD1 matches at 10 bases. J was trimmed by 2 bases and V by 4 bases; bases with no gene match: 4. Germline assignment: CDR1 MNHEY and CDR2 SVGAGI. This CDR3 comprises 15 residues. CDR3 DNA: TGTGCCAGCAGTTGGCCGGGACAGGGGAACTATGGCTACACCTTC. This gives the protein CASSWPGQGNYGYTF.

This clonotype was observed at least ten times. This chain connects TRBV12-3 or TRBV12-4 to TRBJ2-3; D not resolved. The CDR3 covers 15 residues. V lost 5 bases and J 4 bases, leaving 16 bases between the germline ends. CDR3 nucleotide sequence: TGTGCCAGCAGTCTGTGGCCGGTCGAGGCAGATACGCAGTATTTT. Residues: CASSLWPVEADTQYF.

This clonotype was observed at least ten times. The V gene is TRBV16, the J gene TRBJ2-1, with no clear D. The CDR3 has 11 amino acids. The V gene's germline CDR1 is KGHSY and CDR2 FQNENV. Trimming removed 1 base from V and 7 bases from J, with 2 bases in between. CDR3 nucleotide sequence: TGTGCCAGCAGCCAATATAATGAGCAGTTCTTC. Its translation is CASSQYNEQFF.

This clonotype was seen repeatedly, ten times or more. The chain carries TRBV29-1 and TRBJ2-7; possibly TRBD1 for D (6 bases). CDR1 SQVTM and CDR2 ANQGSEA come from the germline V gene. V was trimmed by 5 bases and J by 0 bases, leaving 17 bases between them. The CDR3 is made up of 15 amino acids. Here the CDR3 DNA reads TGCAGCGTTTCTCCCATGGACAGCAGCTCCTACGAGCAGTACTTC. As protein: CSVSPMDSSSYEQYF.

This clonotype was detected many times. The chain uses TRBV4-2 and TRBJ2-2, with TRBD1 matching over 8 bases. This CDR3 region has 16 residues. The germline gives CDR1 LGHNA, CDR2 YNFKEQ. J lost 4 bases, V lost 1 base, and 5 bases had no gene match. CDR3: CASSQAGQGGTGELFF. CDR3 nucleotide sequence: TGTGCCAGCAGCCAAGCCGGACAGGGAGGCACCGGGGAGCTGTTTTTT.

There are many counts of this clonotype. The chain combines TRBV6-5 with TRBJ1-1, with D hard to call. Germline CDR1 reads MNHEY; CDR2 reads SVGAGI. This CDR3 spans 13 amino acids. Trimming took 2 bases from V and 3 from J, leaving 7 bases between them. CDR3 in amino acids: CASSYESDTEAFF. DNA for the CDR3: TGTGCCAGCAGTTACGAGAGTGACACTGAAGCTTTCTTT.

This clonotype was picked up many times. The V call is TRBV11-3, the J call TRBJ1-6; perhaps TRBD1 as D (6 bases). The germline CDR1 and CDR2 sequences are SGHNT and YENEEA. The CDR3 consists of 15 residues. Trimming removed 0 bases at V and 9 bases at J, with 12 bases between. The CDR3 DNA is TGTGCCAGCAGCTTAGATTCAGGGGTCGGTTCACCCCTCCACTTT. It yields the protein CASSLDSGVGSPLHF. The full variable domain, in which reference TRBV11-3 and TRBJ1-6 provide the parts outside the CDR3, is EAGVVQSPRYKIIEKKQPVAFWCNPISGHNTLYWYLQNLGQGPELLIRYENEEAVDDSQLPKDRFSAERLKGVDSTLKIQPAELGDSAVYLCASSLDSGVGSPLHFGNGTRLTVT.

At least ten counts were recorded for this clonotype. The genes are TRBV7-9 and TRBJ2-5; weak D call: TRBD1 (6 bases). V lost 4 bases and J 0 bases, leaving 9 bases between the germline ends. The CDR3 has 14 amino acids. The V gene's germline CDR1 is SEHNR and CDR2 FQNEAQ (reference sequence). CDR3 nucleotide sequence: TGTGCCAGCAGCTACCGGACAGACCAAGAGACCCAGTACTTC. This codes for CASSYRTDQETQYF.

This clonotype was seen a handful of times. J is TRBJ2-3 and V is TRBV27, with 10 bases aligning to TRBD2. The J segment lost 0 bases and the V segment lost 5 bases, leaving 8 bases of the junction unmatched. Germline CDR1 is MNHEY and CDR2 is SMNVEV (reference sequence). The CDR3 is 17 residues long. CDR3 region: CASSLIAGGTSTDTQYF. DNA for the CDR3: TGTGCCAGCAGTCTAATAGCGGGGGGAACTAGCACAGATACGCAGTATTTT.

Judged by abundance, this clonotype is medium-sized. The chain employs TRBV20-1 and TRBJ2-1, with D tentatively TRBD1 (6 bases). The CDR3 is made up of 15 amino acids. Deletions cut 4 bases from V and 4 bases from J, with 17 bases between. Germline CDR1 is DFQATT and CDR2 is SNEGSKA (reference sequence). DNA of the CDR3: TGCAGTGCTATACTATTGGGACAAATTTACAATGAGCAGTTCTTC. It yields the protein CSAILLGQIYNEQFF.

This clonotype has a handful of counts. J is TRBJ2-6 and V is TRBV19, with D perhaps TRBD1 (5 bases). The V end lost 3 bases, the J end lost 0 bases, and 12 bases lay between the germline ends. Looked up from germline, CDR1 is LNHDA and CDR2 is SQIVND (reference sequence). There are 17 residues in the CDR3. CDR3 nucleotides: TGTGCCAGTAGTATTTGGGGCCCTTCCTCTGGGGCCAACGTCCTGACTTTC. Amino acids: CASSIWGPSSGANVLTF. The full variable domain, its missing parts supplied by reference TRBV19 and TRBJ2-6, is DGGITQSPKYLFRKEGQNVTLSCEQNLNHDAMYWYRQDPGQGLRLIYYSQIVNDFQKGDIAEGYSVSREKKESFPLTVTSAQKNPTAFYLCASSIWGPSSGANVLTFGAGSRLTVL.

At least ten counts were recorded for this clonotype. This chain connects TRBV27 to TRBJ2-2; 12 nucleotides line up with TRBD2. The germline V gene encodes CDR1 MNHEY and CDR2 SMNVEV (reference sequence). V lost 7 bases and J lost 5; bases outside the gene matches: 5. The CDR3 loop spans 15 amino acids. The CDR3 sequence: CASTWTSGATGELFF. As DNA, the CDR3 is TGTGCCAGCACTTGGACTAGCGGGGCGACCGGGGAGCTGTTTTTT.

The chain is built from TRBV28 and TRBJ1-4, with a possible D match to TRBD1 (6 bases). The germline gives CDR1 MDHEN, CDR2 SYDVKM. V lost 6 bases to trimming and J lost 6 bases, with 14 bases between them. The CDR3 covers 14 residues. This chain's CDR3 is CASSSTGFDEKLFF. CDR3 nucleotide sequence: TGTGCCAGCAGCTCTACAGGGTTTGATGAAAAACTGTTTTTT.

At least ten counts were recorded for this clonotype. CDR3 sequence (DNA): TGTGCCACCAGTGGGGGACAGGGGCCCCTCCACTTT. Its protein is CATSGGQGPLHF. This rearrangement joins TRBV24-1 to TRBJ1-6; 10 bases are a match to TRBD1. CDR1 KGHDR and CDR2 SFDVKD come from the germline V gene. The CDR3 consists of 12 residues. Germline trimming cut 5 bases from V and 13 bases from J; bases unmatched to any gene: 1.

In its sample, this clonotype was seen many times. The rearrangement joins TRBV4-3 to TRBJ2-1; 12 bases agree with TRBD2. With 4 bases clipped from V and 2 bases from J, the junction kept 3 bases outside the gene matches. Germline V gene sequence: CDR1 LGHNA, CDR2 YSLEER. The CDR3 is 16 amino acids. CDR3 region: CASSRRTSGTYNEQFF. As DNA, the CDR3 is TGCGCCAGCAGCCGAAGGACTAGCGGGACCTACAATGAGCAGTTCTTC.

Concerning this clonotype: A much larger clone sits a single nucleotide away, making a read error possible. This sequence joins TRBV7-3 and TRBJ2-5; TRBD2 aligns across 9 bases. The CDR3 covers 16 residues. CDR1 is SGHTA, CDR2 FQGTGA, per germline. Trimming took 0 bases from V and 2 from J; bases not matched to a gene: 4. The CDR3 reads CASSLTSGGKQETQYF. In DNA, the CDR3 is TGTGCCAGCAGCTTAACTAGCGGGGGTAAACAAGAGACCCAGTACTTC.

The chain has TRBV28 and TRBJ1-1; TRBD1 matches at 7 bases. The CDR3 spans 14 residues. From germline, CDR1 is MDHEN and CDR2 SYDVKM. After removal of 4 bases from V and 4 bases from J, the junction contained 6 bases not matched to a gene. The CDR3 here is CASSYPGQSTEAFF. CDR3 DNA sequence: TGTGCCAGCAGTTATCCGGGACAGAGCACTGAAGCTTTCTTT. Complete variable domain (other parts from reference TRBV28 and TRBJ1-1): DVKVTQSSRYLVKRTGEKVFLECVQDMDHENMFWYRQDPGLGLRLIYFSYDVKMKEKGDIPEGYSVSREKKERFSLILESASTNQTSMYLCASSYPGQSTEAFFGQGTRLTVV.

This clonotype occurred many times. The chain links TRBV25-1 to TRBJ2-7; possibly TRBD1 or TRBD2 for D (5 bases each). CDR1 and CDR2 (germline): MGHDK, SYGVNS. The germline V and J ends were trimmed by 4 bases and 3 bases, with 16 bases remaining between them. The length of the CDR3 is 15 residues. In DNA form, the CDR3 reads TGTGCCAGCAGTGCTCAAGGGACCGCAAACTACGAGCAGTACTTC. It is translated as CASSAQGTANYEQYF.

At least ten counts were recorded for this clonotype. The CDR3 is CASSLARRGTEAFF. In DNA, the CDR3 is TGTGCCAGCAGCTTAGCGCGGAGGGGGACTGAAGCTTTCTTT. V gene TRBV7-9 combines with J gene TRBJ1-1; a possible D gene is TRBD1 (6 bases). The CDR3 has 14 amino acids. In germline, CDR1 is SEHNR, CDR2 FQNEAQ (reference sequence). V was clipped by 0 bases and J by 5 bases, with 10 bases between them.

This clonotype was detected many times. V is TRBV7-2 and J is TRBJ1-2, with unresolved D. Trimming left V 1 base short and J 7 bases short, with 13 bases between. CDR3 length equals 14 residues. Germline V lookup: CDR1 SGHTA, CDR2 FQGNSA. The CDR3 spells CASSLDGTKIGYTF. The CDR3 DNA reads as TGTGCCAGCAGCTTAGACGGCACTAAGATTGGCTACACCTTC.